This entry lists 3 T cell receptor beta chains sequenced from one sample in a study of blood T cells in healthy people across ages. Through a sample-barcoded 5' primer and a J-beta primer mix, a second PCR was run for roughly 7 to 11 cycles. TCRdb fed the 5' RACE reads into MiXCR, producing one record per CDR3 protein. The sample has around 1,700,000 distinct CDR3 sequences; 28% are singletons. Sequencing was done on a sample of blood. The receptors here all came from a woman under 40 in good health.

The rearrangement links TRBV20-1 to TRBJ2-4, with D tentatively TRBD1 (7 bases). The better agreement between TRBJ2-5 and the DNA end casts doubt on the J call. CDR3 length: 16 residues. CDR1 is DFQATT, CDR2 SNEGSKA, per germline (reference sequence). This CDR3 is CSARDWGDSSKETQYF. For the CDR3, the DNA is TGCAGTGCTAGAGATTGGGGGGACAGCTCAAAAGAGACCCAGTACTTC.

Only a few counts were recorded for this clonotype. In DNA, the CDR3 is TGTGCCAGCAGTGAAGACAGGGATCAAGCCTATGGCTACACCTTC. As protein: CASSEDRDQAYGYTF. The V and J genes are TRBV2 and TRBJ1-2; weak D call: TRBD1 (6 bases). The germline V gene has CDR1 SNHLY and CDR2 FYNNEI. The CDR3 is 15 amino acids. The germline V and J ends were trimmed by 1 base and 4 bases, with 13 bases remaining between them.

The table lists this clonotype with many counts. The chain links TRBV6-5 to TRBJ2-1, with TRBD2 identical over 7 bases. Germline V gene lookup returns CDR1 MNHEY and CDR2 SVGAGI. The CDR3 totals 13 residues. V gave up 8 bases and J gave up 9 bases; unmatched junction bases: 10. This CDR3 reads CASLRPGGGEQFF. For the CDR3, the DNA is TGTGCCAGCCTACGACCGGGGGGAGGTGAGCAGTTCTTC.